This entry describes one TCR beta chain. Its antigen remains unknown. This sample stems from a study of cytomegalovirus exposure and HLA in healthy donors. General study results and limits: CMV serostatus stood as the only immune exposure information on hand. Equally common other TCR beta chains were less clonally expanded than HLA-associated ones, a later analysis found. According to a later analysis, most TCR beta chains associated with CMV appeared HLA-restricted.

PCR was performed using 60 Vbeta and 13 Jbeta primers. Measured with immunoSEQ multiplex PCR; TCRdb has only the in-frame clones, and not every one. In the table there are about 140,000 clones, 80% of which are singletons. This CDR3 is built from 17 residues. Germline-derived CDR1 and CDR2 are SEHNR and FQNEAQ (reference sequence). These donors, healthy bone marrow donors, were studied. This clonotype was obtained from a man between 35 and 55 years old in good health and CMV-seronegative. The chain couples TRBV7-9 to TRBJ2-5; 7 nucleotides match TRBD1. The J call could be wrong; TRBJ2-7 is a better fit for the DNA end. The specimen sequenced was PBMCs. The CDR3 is CASSSIGTVLTSYEQYF. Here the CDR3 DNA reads TGTGCCAGCAGCTCCATAGGGACAGTCCTAACCTCCTACGAGCAGTACTTC.